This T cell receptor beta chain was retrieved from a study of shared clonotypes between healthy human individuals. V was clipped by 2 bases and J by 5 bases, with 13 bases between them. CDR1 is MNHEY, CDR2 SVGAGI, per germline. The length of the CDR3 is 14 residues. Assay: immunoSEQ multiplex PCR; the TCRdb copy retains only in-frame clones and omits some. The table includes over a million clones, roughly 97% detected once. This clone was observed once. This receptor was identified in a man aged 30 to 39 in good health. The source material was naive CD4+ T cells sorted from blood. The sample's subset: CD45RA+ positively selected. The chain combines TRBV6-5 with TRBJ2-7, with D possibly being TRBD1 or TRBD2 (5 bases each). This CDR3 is CASSYGAGTNEQYF. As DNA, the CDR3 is TGTGCCAGCAGTTACGGTGCAGGGACGAACGAGCAGTACTTC.